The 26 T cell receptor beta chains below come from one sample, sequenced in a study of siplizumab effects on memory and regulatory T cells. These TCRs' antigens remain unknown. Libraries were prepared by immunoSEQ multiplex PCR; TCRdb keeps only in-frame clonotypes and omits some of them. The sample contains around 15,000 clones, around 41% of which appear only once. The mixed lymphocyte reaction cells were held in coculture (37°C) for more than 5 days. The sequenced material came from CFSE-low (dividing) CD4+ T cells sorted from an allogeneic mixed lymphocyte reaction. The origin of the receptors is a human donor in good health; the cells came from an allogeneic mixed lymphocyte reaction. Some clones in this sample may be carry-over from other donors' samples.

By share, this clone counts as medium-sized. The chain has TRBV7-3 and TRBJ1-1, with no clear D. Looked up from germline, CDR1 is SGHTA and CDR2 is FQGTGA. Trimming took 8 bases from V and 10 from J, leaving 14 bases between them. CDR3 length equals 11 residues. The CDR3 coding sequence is TGTGCCAGCCCATACACCGAATCAGCTTTCTTT. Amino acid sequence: CASPYTESAFF.

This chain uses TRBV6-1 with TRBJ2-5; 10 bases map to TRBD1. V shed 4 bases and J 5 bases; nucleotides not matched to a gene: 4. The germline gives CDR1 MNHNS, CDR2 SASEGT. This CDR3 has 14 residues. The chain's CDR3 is CASSAGQGGETQYF. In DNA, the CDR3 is TGTGCCAGCAGTGCAGGACAGGGGGGGGAGACCCAGTACTTC.

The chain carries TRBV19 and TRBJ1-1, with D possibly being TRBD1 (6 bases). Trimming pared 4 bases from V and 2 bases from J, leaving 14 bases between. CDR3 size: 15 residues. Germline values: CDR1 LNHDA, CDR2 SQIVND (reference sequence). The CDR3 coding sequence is TGTGCCAGTAGTAGGACAGCAAAATTTAACACTGAAGCTTTCTTT. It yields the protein CASSRTAKFNTEAFF. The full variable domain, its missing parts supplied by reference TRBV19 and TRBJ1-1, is DGGITQSPKYLFRKEGQNVTLSCEQNLNHDAMYWYRQDPGQGLRLIYYSQIVNDFQKGDIAEGYSVSREKKESFPLTVTSAQKNPTAFYLCASSRTAKFNTEAFFGQGTRLTVV.

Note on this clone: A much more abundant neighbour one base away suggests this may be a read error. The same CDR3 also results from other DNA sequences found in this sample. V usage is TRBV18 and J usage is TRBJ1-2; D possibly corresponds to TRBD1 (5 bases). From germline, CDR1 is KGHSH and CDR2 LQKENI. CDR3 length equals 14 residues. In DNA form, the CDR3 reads TGCGCCAGCTCACGAGAGACAGTAAACTATGGCTACACCTTC. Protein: CASSRETVNYGYTF.

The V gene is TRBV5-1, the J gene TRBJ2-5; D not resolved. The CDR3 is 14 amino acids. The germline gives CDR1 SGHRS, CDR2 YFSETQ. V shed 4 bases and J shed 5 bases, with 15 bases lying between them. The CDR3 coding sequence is TGCGCCAGCAGCGCCGCGTATGGTACGGAGACCCAGTACTTC. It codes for CASSAAYGTETQYF.

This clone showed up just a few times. The CDR3 region has the DNA TGTGCCAGCAGCACCCGCGGGCCAAATGGATGGGCCAACGTCCTGACTTTC. Translating it yields CASSTRGPNGWANVLTF. The V and J genes are TRBV27 and TRBJ2-6, with D possibly being TRBD2 (5 bases). The CDR3 loop spans 17 amino acids. The V end was cut by 6 bases, the J end by 5 bases, with 20 bases between. Germline V gene sequence: CDR1 MNHEY, CDR2 SMNVEV (reference sequence).

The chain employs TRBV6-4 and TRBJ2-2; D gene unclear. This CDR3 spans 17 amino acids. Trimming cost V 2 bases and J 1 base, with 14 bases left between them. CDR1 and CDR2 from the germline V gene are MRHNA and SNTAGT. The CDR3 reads CASSDPPDEMNTGELFF. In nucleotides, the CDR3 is TGTGCCAGCAGTGACCCGCCTGACGAGATGAACACCGGGGAGCTGTTTTTT.

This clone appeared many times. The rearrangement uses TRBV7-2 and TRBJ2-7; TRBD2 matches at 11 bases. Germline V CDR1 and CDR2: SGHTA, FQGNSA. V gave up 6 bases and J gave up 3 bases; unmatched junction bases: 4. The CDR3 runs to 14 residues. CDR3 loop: CASRVTSGGYEQYF. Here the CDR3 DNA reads TGTGCCAGCAGGGTTACTAGCGGGGGCTACGAGCAGTACTTC. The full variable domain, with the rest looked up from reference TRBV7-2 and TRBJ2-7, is GAGVSQSPSNKVTEKGKDVELRCDPISGHTALYWYRQSLGQGLEFLIYFQGNSAPDKSGLPSDRFSAERTGGSVSTLTIQRTQQEDSAVYLCASRVTSGGYEQYFGPGTRLTVT.

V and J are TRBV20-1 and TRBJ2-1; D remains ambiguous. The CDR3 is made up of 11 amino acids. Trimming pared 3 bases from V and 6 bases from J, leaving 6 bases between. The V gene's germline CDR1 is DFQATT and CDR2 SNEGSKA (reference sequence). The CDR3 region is CSASRRNEQFF. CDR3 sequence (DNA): TGCAGTGCTAGTCGCCGCAATGAGCAGTTCTTC.

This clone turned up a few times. For the CDR3, the DNA is TGTGCCAGCTCACCACAGGGACGCACAGATACGCAGTATTTT. This translates into CASSPQGRTDTQYF. The J gene is TRBJ2-3, the V gene TRBV18; D could derive from TRBD1 or TRBD2 (5 bases each). CDR1 KGHSH and CDR2 LQKENI come from the germline V gene. Deletions cut 1 base from V and 1 base from J, with 6 bases between. The CDR3 length is 14 residues.

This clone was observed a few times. The CDR3 sequence is CASTVQSTPYNEQFF. CDR3 coding DNA: TGTGCCAGCACCGTCCAGTCCACCCCTTACAATGAGCAGTTCTTC. The J gene is TRBJ2-1, the V gene TRBV6-5; D is undetermined. The V and J ends lost 7 bases and 4 bases respectively, with 17 bases between them. This CDR3 region has 15 residues. Germline CDR1 and CDR2: MNHEY and SVGAGI.

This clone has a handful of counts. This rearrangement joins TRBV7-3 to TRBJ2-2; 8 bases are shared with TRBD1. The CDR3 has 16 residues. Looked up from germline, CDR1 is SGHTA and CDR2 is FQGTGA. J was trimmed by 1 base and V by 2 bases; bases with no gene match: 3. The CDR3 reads CASSLQGALNTGELFF. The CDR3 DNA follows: TGTGCCAGCAGCTTACAGGGGGCGCTGAACACCGGGGAGCTGTTTTTT.

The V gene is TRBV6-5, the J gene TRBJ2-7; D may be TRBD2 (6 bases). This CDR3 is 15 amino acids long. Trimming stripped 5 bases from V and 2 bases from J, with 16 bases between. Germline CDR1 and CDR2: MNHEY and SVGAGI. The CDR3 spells CASSRQGTGAYEQYF. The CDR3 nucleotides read TGTGCCAGCAGTCGACAAGGGACGGGAGCCTACGAGCAGTACTTC.

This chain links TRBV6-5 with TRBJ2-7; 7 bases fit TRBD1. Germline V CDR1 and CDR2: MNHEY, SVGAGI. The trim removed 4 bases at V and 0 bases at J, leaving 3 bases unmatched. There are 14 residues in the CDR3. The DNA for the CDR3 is TGTGCCAGCAGTTGGACAGGCAGCTCCTACGAGCAGTACTTC. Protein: CASSWTGSSYEQYF.

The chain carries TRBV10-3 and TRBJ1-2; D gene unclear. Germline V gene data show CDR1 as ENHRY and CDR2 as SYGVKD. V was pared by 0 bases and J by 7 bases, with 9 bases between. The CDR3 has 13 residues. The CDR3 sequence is CAISESEIGGYTF. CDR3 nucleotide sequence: TGTGCCATCAGTGAGTCTGAGATCGGTGGCTACACCTTC.

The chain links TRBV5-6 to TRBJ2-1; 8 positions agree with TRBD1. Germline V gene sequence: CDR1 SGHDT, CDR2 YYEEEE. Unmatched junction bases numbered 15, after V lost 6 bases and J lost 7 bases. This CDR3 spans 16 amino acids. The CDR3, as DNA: TGTGCCAGCACCACACGTACCCTGACAGGGGTAAATGAGCAGTTCTTC. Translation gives CASTTRTLTGVNEQFF.

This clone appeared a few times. This chain's CDR3 is CASSRVNSPLHF. CDR3 DNA: TGTGCCAGCAGCAGGGTCAATTCACCCCTCCACTTT. The genes are TRBV7-8 and TRBJ1-6; D remains unclear. The CDR3 consists of 12 residues. Germline CDR1 reads SGHVS; CDR2 reads FQNEAQ. The V and J ends lost 5 bases and 7 bases respectively, with 6 bases between them.

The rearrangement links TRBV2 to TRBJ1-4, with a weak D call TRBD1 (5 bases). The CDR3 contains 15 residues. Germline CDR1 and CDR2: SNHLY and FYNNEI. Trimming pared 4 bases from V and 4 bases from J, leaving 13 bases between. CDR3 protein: CASSARRGDNEKLFF. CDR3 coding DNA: TGTGCCAGCAGTGCCCGGAGAGGGGATAATGAAAAACTGTTTTTT.

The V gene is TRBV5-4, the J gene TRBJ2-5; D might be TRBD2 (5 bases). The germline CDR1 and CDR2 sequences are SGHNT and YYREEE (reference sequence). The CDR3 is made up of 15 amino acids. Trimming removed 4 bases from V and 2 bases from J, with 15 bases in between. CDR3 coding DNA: TGTGCCAGCAGCCGCCCTTTATCGGGGCAAGAGACCCAGTACTTC. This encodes CASSRPLSGQETQYF.

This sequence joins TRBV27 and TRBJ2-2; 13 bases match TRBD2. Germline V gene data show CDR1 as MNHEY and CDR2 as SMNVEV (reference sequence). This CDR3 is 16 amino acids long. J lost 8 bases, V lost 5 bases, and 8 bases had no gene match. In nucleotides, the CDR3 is TGTGCCAGCAGTCTCGGACTAGCGGGAGTGGTGGGGGAGCTGTTTTTT. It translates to CASSLGLAGVVGELFF.

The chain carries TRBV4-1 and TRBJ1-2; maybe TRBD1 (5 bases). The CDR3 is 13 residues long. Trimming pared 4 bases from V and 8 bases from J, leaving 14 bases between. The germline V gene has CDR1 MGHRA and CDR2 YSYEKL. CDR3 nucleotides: TGCGCCAGCAGCCGGGGCAGGGAGGGCGGCTACACCTTC. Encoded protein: CASSRGREGGYTF.

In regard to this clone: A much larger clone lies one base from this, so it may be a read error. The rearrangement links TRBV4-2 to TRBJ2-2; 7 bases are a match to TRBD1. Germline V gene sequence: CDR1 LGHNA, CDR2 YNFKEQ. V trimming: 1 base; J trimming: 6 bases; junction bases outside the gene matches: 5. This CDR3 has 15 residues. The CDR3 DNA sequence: TGTGCCAGCAGCCAAGTTTCTACAGGGGCCGGGGAGCTGTTTTTT. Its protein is CASSQVSTGAGELFF.

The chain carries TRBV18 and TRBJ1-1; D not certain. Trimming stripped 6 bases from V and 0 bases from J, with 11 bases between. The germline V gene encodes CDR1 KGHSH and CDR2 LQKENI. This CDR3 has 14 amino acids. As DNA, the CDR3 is TGTGCCAGCTCCAACAGAAACATGAACACTGAAGCTTTCTTT. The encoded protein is CASSNRNMNTEAFF.

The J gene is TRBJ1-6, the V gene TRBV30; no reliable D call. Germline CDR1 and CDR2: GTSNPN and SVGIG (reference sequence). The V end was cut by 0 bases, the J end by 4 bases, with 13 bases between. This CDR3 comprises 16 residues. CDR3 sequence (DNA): TGTGCCTGGAGTGTACGGCAGATCCTTTATAATTCACCCCTCCACTTT. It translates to CAWSVRQILYNSPLHF. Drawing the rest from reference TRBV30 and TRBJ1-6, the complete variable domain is SQTIHQWPATLVQPVGSPLSLECTVEGTSNPNLYWYRQAAGRGLQLLFYSVGIGQISSEVPQNLSASRPQDRQFILSSKKLLLSDSGFYLCAWSVRQILYNSPLHFGNGTRLTVT.

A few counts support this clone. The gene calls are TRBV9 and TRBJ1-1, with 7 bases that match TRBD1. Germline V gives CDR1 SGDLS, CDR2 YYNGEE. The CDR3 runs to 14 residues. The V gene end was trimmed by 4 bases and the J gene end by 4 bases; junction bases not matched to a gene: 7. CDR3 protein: CASSTWTGSTEAFF. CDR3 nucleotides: TGTGCCAGCAGCACATGGACAGGCAGCACTGAAGCTTTCTTT.

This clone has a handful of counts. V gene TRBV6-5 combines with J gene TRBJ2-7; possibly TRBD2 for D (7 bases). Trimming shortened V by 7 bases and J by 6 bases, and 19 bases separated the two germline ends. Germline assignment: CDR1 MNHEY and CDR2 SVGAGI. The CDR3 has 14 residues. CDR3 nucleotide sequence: TGTGCCAGCACCTCGGGGGCGGGAGTAACCGAGCAGTACTTC. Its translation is CASTSGAGVTEQYF.